This T cell receptor (beta chain) was identified in a study of a mutant IDH1 vaccine in newly diagnosed glioma. Method: immunoSEQ multiplex PCR; TCRdb's copy keeps in-frame clones and lacks some. Of some 33,000 clones listed, approximately 50% were seen once; the top ten hold roughly 9.6%. Time point meaning: week 5, during vaccination. Doses of 300 ug of mutant IDH1 20-mer peptide were given with topical imiquimod. This clone was observed a handful of times. Its antigen is as yet unknown. Sequenced here: PBMCs, sampled from a glioma patient whose treatment included an IDH1 peptide vaccine. The clonotype originates from a woman between 18 and 29 years old with glioma.

The CDR3 nucleotides read TGTGCCAGCAGTGACAGGGGGCTGTATAATTCACCCCTCCACTTT. This gives the protein CASSDRGLYNSPLHF. This chain uses TRBV2 with TRBJ1-6; 8 nucleotides line up with TRBD1. The germline V gene has CDR1 SNHLY and CDR2 FYNNEI. Trimming removed 3 bases from V and 4 bases from J; junction bases left unmatched: 2. This CDR3 region has 15 residues.